What follows are 17 T cell receptor beta chains derived from one specimen sequenced in a study of CD8 T cells in Susac syndrome. RNA in amounts of roughly 0.5 to 1 ug was reverse transcribed with random hexamers. MiXCR, run by TCRdb on the immunoSEQ multiplex PCR reads, gives a single entry per CDR3 protein. The sample lists some 200,000 distinct CDR3 sequences, approximately 95% occurring once. The sequencing sample was made of CD8+ T cells from PBMCs. Every receptor here comes from a human donor with Susac syndrome.

Comments on this clonotype: A junction boundary mismatches the germline segment, possibly from a read error. The chain has TRBV20-1 and TRBJ2-3; D possibly corresponds to TRBD2 (6 bases). The CDR3 consists of 16 residues. Germline V gene data show CDR1 as DFQATT and CDR2 as SNEGSKA (reference sequence). The CDR3 sequence: CSARVDRDFYTDTQYF. The CDR3 DNA is TGCAGTGCCAGAGTTGATAGGGACTTTTACACAGATACGCAGTATTTT.

The V gene is TRBV29-1, the J gene TRBJ2-3, with D maybe TRBD1 (6 bases). This CDR3 spans 13 amino acids. Trimming took 5 bases from V and 3 from J, leaving 12 bases between them. Germline V gene data show CDR1 as SQVTM and CDR2 as ANQGSEA. As DNA, the CDR3 is TGCAGCGTTAAGCAGGGGCTGACAGATACGCAGTATTTT. Translated, it gives CSVKQGLTDTQYF.

The chain is built from TRBV14 and TRBJ1-2, with no clear D. Between the trimmed V and J ends, which lost 0 bases and 10 bases, there was a span of 12 bases. Germline V lookup: CDR1 SGHDN, CDR2 FVKESK. The CDR3 sequence is 13 residues long. CDR3 in amino acids: CASSQDFRDAYTF. In DNA, the CDR3 is TGTGCCAGCAGCCAAGATTTCAGAGATGCCTACACCTTC.

The rearrangement links TRBV6-4 to TRBJ2-2; weak D call: TRBD1 (5 bases). From germline, CDR1 is MRHNA and CDR2 SNTAGT. Trimming cost V 2 bases and J 6 bases, with 10 bases left between them. The CDR3 loop spans 14 amino acids. This chain's CDR3 is CASSDMGRPGELFF. The CDR3 region has the DNA TGTGCCAGCAGTGACATGGGGCGTCCCGGGGAGCTGTTTTTT.

V gene TRBV2 combines with J gene TRBJ1-5, with D possibly being TRBD1 (5 bases). V dropped 3 bases and J dropped 7 bases, with 13 bases sitting between them. The CDR3 is made up of 14 amino acids. Per the germline V gene, CDR1 is SNHLY and CDR2 is FYNNEI. CDR3 protein: CASSDGGVGQPQHF. The CDR3 DNA sequence: TGTGCCAGCAGTGATGGAGGGGTAGGGCAGCCCCAGCATTTT. Combining the CDR3 with reference TRBV2 and TRBJ1-5 gives the whole variable domain EPEVTQTPSHQVTQMGQEVILRCVPISNHLYFYWYRQILGQKVEFLVSFYNNEISEKSEIFDDQFSVERPDGSNFTLKIRSTKLEDSAMYFCASSDGGVGQPQHFGDGTRLSIL.

The rearrangement uses TRBV4-2 and TRBJ2-2; TRBD1 matches at 7 bases. CDR1 and CDR2 (germline): LGHNA, YNFKEQ. The J segment lost 7 bases and the V segment lost 2 bases, leaving 7 bases of the junction unmatched. The CDR3 is 15 residues long. The CDR3 loop is CASSQYTGDSGELFF. The CDR3 bases are TGTGCCAGCAGCCAATATACCGGGGACAGCGGGGAGCTGTTTTTT.

The chain couples TRBV9 to TRBJ1-2, with TRBD1 as a possible D gene (6 bases). Germline V gene lookup returns CDR1 SGDLS and CDR2 YYNGEE. The CDR3 consists of 14 residues. V lost 0 bases and J lost 4, with 10 bases in between. CDR3 bases: TGTGCCAGCAGCGTAGGGGGACACAGCTATGGCTACACCTTC. Protein: CASSVGGHSYGYTF. The full variable domain, its missing parts supplied by reference TRBV9 and TRBJ1-2, is DSGVTQTPKHLITATGQRVTLRCSPRSGDLSVYWYQQSLDQGLQFLIQYYNGEERAKGNILERFSAQQFPDLHSELNLSSLELGDSALYFCASSVGGHSYGYTFGSGTRLTVV.

This sequence joins TRBV29-1 and TRBJ2-7; D is possibly TRBD1 (6 bases). The CDR3 extends over 13 amino acids. The V and J ends lost 5 bases and 2 bases respectively, with 13 bases between them. Germline V lookup: CDR1 SQVTM, CDR2 ANQGSEA. CDR3 residues: CSVSTGLTYEQYF. CDR3 nucleotide sequence: TGCAGCGTTTCCACAGGGTTAACCTACGAGCAGTACTTC.

The genes are TRBV11-2 and TRBJ1-2; D perhaps matches TRBD1 (5 bases). CDR3 length equals 13 residues. Trimming cost V 4 bases and J 5 bases, with 11 bases left between them. Germline V gene data show CDR1 as SGHAT and CDR2 as FQNNGV. The CDR3 spells CASSSPGTYGYTF. CDR3 in DNA: TGTGCCAGCAGCTCCCCGGGGACTTATGGCTACACCTTC. Looking up the rest from reference TRBV11-2 and TRBJ1-2 gives the full variable domain: EAGVAQSPRYKIIEKRQSVAFWCNPISGHATLYWYQQILGQGPKLLIQFQNNGVVDDSQLPKDRFSAERLKGVDSTLKIQPAKLEDSAVYLCASSSPGTYGYTFGSGTRLTVV.

The rearrangement links TRBV20-1 to TRBJ2-1; the match to TRBD2 covers 11 bases. V shed 3 bases and J 8 bases; nucleotides not matched to a gene: 9. The CDR3 totals 15 residues. The germline gives CDR1 DFQATT, CDR2 SNEGSKA (reference sequence). In nucleotides, the CDR3 is TGCAGTGCTAGGAGTACTAGCGGGGGAGTCGATGAGCAGTTCTTC. It specifies CSARSTSGGVDEQFF.

V usage is TRBV5-1 and J usage is TRBJ2-7; 10 bases are a match to TRBD1. V lost 0 bases to trimming and J lost 3 bases; unmatched junction nucleotides: 3. The V gene's germline CDR1 is SGHRS and CDR2 YFSETQ. The CDR3 covers 15 residues. This chain's CDR3 is CASSLETGGFYEQYF. Written as DNA, the CDR3 is TGCGCCAGCAGCTTGGAGACAGGGGGCTTCTACGAGCAGTACTTC.

The rearrangement links TRBV29-1 to TRBJ1-1; D might be TRBD1 (6 bases). This CDR3 has 14 residues. Germline V gene data show CDR1 as SQVTM and CDR2 as ANQGSEA. The ends were cut back, 5 bases at V and 4 bases at J, with 17 bases in the middle. The CDR3 DNA follows: TGCAGCGTTCACCTACAGGGTGATAGCACTGAAGCTTTCTTT. Its protein is CSVHLQGDSTEAFF.

This chain connects TRBV18 to TRBJ2-3; 11 positions agree with TRBD2. The CDR3 is 17 residues long. Per the germline V gene, CDR1 is KGHSH and CDR2 is LQKENI. With V trimmed by 0 bases and J by 2 bases, 4 bases remained unmatched. CDR3 nucleotides: TGTGCCAGCTCACCACCTGCTAGCGGGGGGCCCACAGATACGCAGTATTTT. Translation gives CASSPPASGGPTDTQYF.

V and J are TRBV7-6 and TRBJ1-1; D ambiguous. The germline V gene encodes CDR1 SGHVS and CDR2 FNYEAQ. This CDR3 is 13 amino acids long. The V gene lost 1 base and the J gene lost 8 bases, with 11 bases spanning the gap. CDR3 DNA: TGTGCCAGCAGCTTAGAGGTGGACGCCGAAGCTTTCTTT. Amino acids: CASSLEVDAEAFF.

The chain has TRBV12-3 or TRBV12-4 and TRBJ2-3; possibly TRBD1 for D (5 bases). The CDR3 runs to 14 residues. Trimming left V 1 base short and J 1 base short, with 6 bases between. Here the CDR3 reads CASSLEQGTDTQYF. The CDR3 DNA sequence: TGTGCCAGCAGTTTAGAACAGGGCACAGATACGCAGTATTTT.

V is TRBV7-3 and J is TRBJ2-3; the D gene is possibly TRBD2 (6 bases). Germline CDR1 is SGHTA and CDR2 is FQGTGA. There are 15 residues in the CDR3. Trimming took off 1 base at V and 1 base at J, with 9 bases between the two ends. This chain's CDR3 is CASSLISSGTDTQYF. The CDR3 nucleotides are TGTGCCAGCAGCTTAATATCTAGCGGCACAGATACGCAGTATTTT.

The J gene is TRBJ2-3, the V gene TRBV7-3; 9 nucleotides agree with TRBD2. V lost 1 base, J lost 3 bases, and 2 bases stayed unmatched. This CDR3 is built from 15 residues. CDR1 and CDR2 from the germline V gene are SGHTA and FQGTGA. The CDR3 bases are TGTGCCAGCAGCTTAAATAGCGGGGGAACAGATACGCAGTATTTT. It is translated as CASSLNSGGTDTQYF.